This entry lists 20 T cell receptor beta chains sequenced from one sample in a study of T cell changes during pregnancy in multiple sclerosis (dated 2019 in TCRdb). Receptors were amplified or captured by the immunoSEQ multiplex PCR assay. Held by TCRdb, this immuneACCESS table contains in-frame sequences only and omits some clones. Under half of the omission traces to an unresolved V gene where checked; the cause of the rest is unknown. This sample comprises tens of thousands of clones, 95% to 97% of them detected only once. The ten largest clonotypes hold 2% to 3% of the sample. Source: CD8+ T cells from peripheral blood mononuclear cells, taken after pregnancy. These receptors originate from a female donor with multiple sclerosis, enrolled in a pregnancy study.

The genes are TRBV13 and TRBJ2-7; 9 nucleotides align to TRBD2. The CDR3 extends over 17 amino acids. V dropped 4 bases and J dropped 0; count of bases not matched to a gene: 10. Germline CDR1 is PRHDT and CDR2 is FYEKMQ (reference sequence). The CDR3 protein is CASSSVGLAGPSYEQYF. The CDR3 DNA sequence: TGTGCCAGCAGCTCTGTAGGTCTAGCGGGGCCCTCCTACGAGCAGTACTTC.

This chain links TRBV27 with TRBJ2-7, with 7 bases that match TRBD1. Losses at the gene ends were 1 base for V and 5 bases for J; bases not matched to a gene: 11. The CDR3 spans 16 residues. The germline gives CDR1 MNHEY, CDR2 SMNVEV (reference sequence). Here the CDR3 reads CASSLLSPQGFDEQYF. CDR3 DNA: TGTGCCAGCAGTTTATTATCCCCACAGGGGTTCGACGAGCAGTACTTC.

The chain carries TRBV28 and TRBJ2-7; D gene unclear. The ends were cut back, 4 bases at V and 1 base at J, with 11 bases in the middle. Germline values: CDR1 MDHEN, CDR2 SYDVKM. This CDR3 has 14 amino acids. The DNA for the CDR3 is TGTGCCAGCAGTTATCCCCCCAGGTCCTACGAGCAGTACTTC. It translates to CASSYPPRSYEQYF.

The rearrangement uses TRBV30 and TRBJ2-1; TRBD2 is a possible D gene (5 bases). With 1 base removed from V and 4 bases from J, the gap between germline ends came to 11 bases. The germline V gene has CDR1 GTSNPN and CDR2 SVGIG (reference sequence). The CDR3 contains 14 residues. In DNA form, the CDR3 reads TGTGCCTGGAGTGCGGGGAACCTATACAATGAGCAGTTCTTC. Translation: CAWSAGNLYNEQFF. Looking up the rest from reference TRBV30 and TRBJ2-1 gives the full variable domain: SQTIHQWPATLVQPVGSPLSLECTVEGTSNPNLYWYRQAAGRGLQLLFYSVGIGQISSEVPQNLSASRPQDRQFILSSKKLLLSDSGFYLCAWSAGNLYNEQFFGPGTRLTVL.

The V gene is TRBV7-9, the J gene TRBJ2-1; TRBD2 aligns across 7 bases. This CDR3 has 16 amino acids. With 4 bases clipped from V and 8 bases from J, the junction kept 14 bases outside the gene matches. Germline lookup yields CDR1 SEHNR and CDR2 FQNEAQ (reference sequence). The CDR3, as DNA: TGTGCCAGCAGCTCGCTCGTGCGGGAGTGGGGGGATGAGCAGTTCTTC. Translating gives CASSSLVREWGDEQFF.

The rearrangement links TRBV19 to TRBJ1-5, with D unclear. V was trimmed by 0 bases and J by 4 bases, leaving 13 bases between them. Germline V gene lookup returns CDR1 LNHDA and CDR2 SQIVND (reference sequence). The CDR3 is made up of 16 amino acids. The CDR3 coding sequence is TGTGCCAGTAGTATAGAGGCGGCAGCCCTTAATCAGCCCCAGCATTTT. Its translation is CASSIEAAALNQPQHF.

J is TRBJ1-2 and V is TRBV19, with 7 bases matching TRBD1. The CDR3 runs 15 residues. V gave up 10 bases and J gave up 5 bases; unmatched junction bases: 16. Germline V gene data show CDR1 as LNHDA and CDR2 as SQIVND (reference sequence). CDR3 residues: CAIGGGQALSYGYTF. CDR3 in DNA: TGTGCCATTGGGGGAGGACAGGCCCTGAGTTATGGCTACACCTTC.

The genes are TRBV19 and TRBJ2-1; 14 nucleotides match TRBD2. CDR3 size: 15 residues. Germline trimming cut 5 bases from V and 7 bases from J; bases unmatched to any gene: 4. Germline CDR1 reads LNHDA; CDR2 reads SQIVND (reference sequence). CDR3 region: CASSPGLAGGNEQFF. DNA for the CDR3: TGTGCCAGTAGTCCCGGACTAGCGGGAGGTAATGAGCAGTTCTTC.

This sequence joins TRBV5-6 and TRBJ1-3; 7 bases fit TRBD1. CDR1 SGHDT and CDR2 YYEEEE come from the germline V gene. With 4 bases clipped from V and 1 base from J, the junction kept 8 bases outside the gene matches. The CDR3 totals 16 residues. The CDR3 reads CASSPGGWLSGNTIYF. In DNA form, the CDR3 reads TGTGCCAGCAGCCCAGGGGGGTGGCTATCTGGAAACACCATATATTTT.

Here the CDR3 reads CASSQGASEAFF. The CDR3 nucleotides are TGTGCCAGTAGTCAGGGGGCGAGTGAAGCTTTCTTT. The rearrangement joins TRBV19 to TRBJ1-1; 8 bases are shared with TRBD1. The CDR3 loop spans 12 amino acids. From germline, CDR1 is LNHDA and CDR2 SQIVND (reference sequence). V shed 5 bases and J 7 bases; nucleotides not matched to a gene: 3.

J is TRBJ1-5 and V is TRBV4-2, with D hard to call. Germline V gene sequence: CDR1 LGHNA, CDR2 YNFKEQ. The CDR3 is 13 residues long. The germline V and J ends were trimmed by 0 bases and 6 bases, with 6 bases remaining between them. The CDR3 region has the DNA TGTGCCAGCAGCCAAGATCGGGGTCAGCCCCAGCATTTT. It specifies CASSQDRGQPQHF.

CDR3: CATSRDSSGAGTQYF. DNA of the CDR3: TGTGCCACCAGCAGAGATTCTAGCGGGGCGGGGACCCAGTACTTC. The rearrangement uses TRBV15 and TRBJ2-5, with 9 bases lining up with TRBD2. This CDR3 contains 15 residues. CDR1 and CDR2 from the germline V gene are LNHNV and YYDKDF (reference sequence). With V trimmed by 0 bases and J by 7 bases, 6 bases remained unmatched.

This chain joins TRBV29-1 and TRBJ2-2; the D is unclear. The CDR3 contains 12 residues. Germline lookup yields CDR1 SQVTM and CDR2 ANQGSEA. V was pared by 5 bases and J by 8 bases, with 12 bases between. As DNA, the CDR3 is TGCAGCGTTCTCTCCTCAGCGGGGGAGCTGTTTTTT. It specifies CSVLSSAGELFF.

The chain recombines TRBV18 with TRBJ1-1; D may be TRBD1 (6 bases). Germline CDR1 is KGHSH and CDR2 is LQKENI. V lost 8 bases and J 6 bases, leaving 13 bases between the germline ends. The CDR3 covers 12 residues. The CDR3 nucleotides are TGTGCCAGCGGTGCAGGGGCCCCTGAAGCTTTCTTT. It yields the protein CASGAGAPEAFF.

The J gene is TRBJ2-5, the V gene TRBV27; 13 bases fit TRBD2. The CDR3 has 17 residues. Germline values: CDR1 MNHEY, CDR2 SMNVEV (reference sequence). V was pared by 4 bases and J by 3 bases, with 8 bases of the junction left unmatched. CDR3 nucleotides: TGTGCCAGCAGTTCAACAACTAGCGGGAGGGGAGAAGAGACCCAGTACTTC. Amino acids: CASSSTTSGRGEETQYF.

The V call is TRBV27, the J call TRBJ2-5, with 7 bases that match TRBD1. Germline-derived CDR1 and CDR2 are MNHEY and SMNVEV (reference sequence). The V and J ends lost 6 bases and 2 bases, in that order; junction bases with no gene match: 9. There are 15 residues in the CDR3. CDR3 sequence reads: CASRGRYRGQETQYF. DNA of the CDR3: TGTGCCAGCAGAGGACGATACAGGGGACAAGAGACCCAGTACTTC.

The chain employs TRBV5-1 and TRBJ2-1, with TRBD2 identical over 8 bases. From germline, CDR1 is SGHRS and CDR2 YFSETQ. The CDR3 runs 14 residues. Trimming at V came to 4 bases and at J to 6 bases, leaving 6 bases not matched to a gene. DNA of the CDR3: TGCGCCAGCAGCCCTACCGGGAGGGCCAATGAGCAGTTCTTC. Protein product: CASSPTGRANEQFF.

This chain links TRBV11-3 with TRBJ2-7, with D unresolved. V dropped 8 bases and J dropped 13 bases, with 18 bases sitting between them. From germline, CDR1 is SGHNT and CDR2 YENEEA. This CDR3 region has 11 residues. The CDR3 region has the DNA TGTGCCAGCCCCGAGGCAGTTTGTAATTACTTC. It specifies CASPEAVCNYF.

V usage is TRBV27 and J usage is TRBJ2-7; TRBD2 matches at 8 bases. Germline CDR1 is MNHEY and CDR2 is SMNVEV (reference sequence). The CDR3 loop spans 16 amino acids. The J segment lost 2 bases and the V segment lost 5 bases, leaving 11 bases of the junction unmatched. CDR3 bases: TGTGCCAGCAGTCCCTTAAGGTTAGCGGGAACCTACGAGCAGTACTTC. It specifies CASSPLRLAGTYEQYF.

DNA for the CDR3: TGTGCCAGCAGTTACAGGCTAGCAACTAATGAAAAACTGTTTTTT. Its translation: CASSYRLATNEKLFF. The V and J genes are TRBV27 and TRBJ1-4; D perhaps matches TRBD1 (5 bases). Germline V CDR1 and CDR2: MNHEY, SMNVEV (reference sequence). Trimming removed 4 bases at V and 0 bases at J, with 9 bases between. The CDR3 runs to 15 residues.